The 5 T cell receptor beta chains below come from one sample, sequenced in a study of shared clonotypes between healthy human individuals. The data were produced by immunoSEQ multiplex PCR, yet TCRdb's version contains in-frame clones alone and is incomplete. Here the sample spans a few million clones, around 90% being singletons. The specimen was naive CD4+ T cells sorted from blood. Indicated subset: CD45RA+ positively selected. All receptors come from a man younger than 35 in good health.

V usage is TRBV21-1 and J usage is TRBJ2-5. TRBV21-1 is assigned pseudogene status. The CDR3 sequence is 14 residues long. The CDR3 loop reads CASNVGRGKETQYF. In nucleotides, the CDR3 is TGTGCCAGCAACGTGGGGCGAGGGAAAGAGACCCAGTACTTC.

A word on this clone: Other nucleotide sequences in the sample specify the same CDR3. V and J are TRBV7-2 and TRBJ2-1; 13 bases match TRBD2. Trimming cost V 5 bases and J 6 bases; bases outside gene matches: 4. CDR3 length equals 15 residues. CDR1 and CDR2 from the germline V gene are SGHTA and FQGNSA. DNA for the CDR3: TGTGCCAGCAGCCTACTAGCGGGGGGGCCCAATGAGCAGTTCTTC. It specifies CASSLLAGGPNEQFF.

Worth noting for this clone: Other DNA sequences in this sample translate to the same CDR3. The chain links TRBV6-5 to TRBJ1-6; D uncertain. The CDR3 contains 12 residues. Trimming cost V 2 bases and J 7 bases, with 3 bases left between them. The germline gives CDR1 MNHEY, CDR2 SVGAGI. The CDR3 DNA sequence: TGTGCCAGCAGTTACAGAAATTCACCCCTCCACTTT. Translation: CASSYRNSPLHF.

There are a few counts of this clone. The chain recombines TRBV28 with TRBJ2-7; perhaps TRBD1 as D (6 bases). Trimming took off 7 bases at V and 1 base at J, with 17 bases between the two ends. CDR1 and CDR2 from the germline V gene are MDHEN and SYDVKM. The CDR3 extends over 15 amino acids. The CDR3 spells CASTISRGLSYEQYF. The CDR3, as DNA: TGTGCCAGCACCATATCCAGGGGTCTATCCTACGAGCAGTACTTC.

The chain recombines TRBV2 with TRBJ2-7; D perhaps matches TRBD2 (6 bases). The germline V gene encodes CDR1 SNHLY and CDR2 FYNNEI. With 4 bases removed from V and 8 bases from J, the gap between germline ends came to 9 bases. The length of the CDR3 is 11 residues. CDR3 sequence reads: CASSVTSQQYF. DNA for the CDR3: TGTGCCAGCAGTGTGACTAGTCAGCAGTACTTC. The full variable domain, completed using reference TRBV2 and TRBJ2-7, is EPEVTQTPSHQVTQMGQEVILRCVPISNHLYFYWYRQILGQKVEFLVSFYNNEISEKSEIFDDQFSVERPDGSNFTLKIRSTKLEDSAMYFCASSVTSQQYFGPGTRLTVT.